A single sample is the source of the 2 T cell receptor beta chains below, sequenced in a study of blood T cell repertoires in COVID-19. Here immunoSEQ multiplex PCR was the method, and the copy in TCRdb shows in-frame clones only, minus some. The data show 120,000 or so clones, about four fifths seen once. The sample comprised peripheral blood. These receptors all stem from a man aged 25-45 years with COVID-19, enrolled during active disease.

This clone was counted only a few times. This chain links TRBV11-3 with TRBJ2-7; 7 bases are a match to TRBD2. The CDR3 sequence is 12 residues long. Germline V gives CDR1 SGHNT, CDR2 YENEEA. V trimming: 8 bases; J trimming: 2 bases; junction bases outside the gene matches: 3. CDR3 amino acids: CASGGTTYEQYF. The CDR3 DNA follows: TGTGCCAGCGGCGGGACTACCTACGAGCAGTACTTC.

This chain joins TRBV30 and TRBJ2-7; 11 bases fit TRBD2. Trimming at V came to 7 bases and at J to 6 bases, leaving 8 bases not matched to a gene. The germline V gene has CDR1 GTSNPN and CDR2 SVGIG (reference sequence). The CDR3 length is 13 residues. The DNA of the CDR3 is TGTGCCTTCCTAGAGCTAGCGGGAGGCGAGCAGTACTTC. Amino acid sequence: CAFLELAGGEQYF.